These 25 T cell receptor beta chains originate from one sample sequenced in a study of CD8 T cells in ankylosing spondylitis. A single record per CDR3 protein comes from TCRdb applying MiXCR to the 5' RACE reads. Of 200,000 to 300,000 distinct CDR3 sequences listed, about 10% are singletons. The sample taken for sequencing was blood, either unsorted or a sorted T cell fraction (not recorded which). The receptors here all came from a male donor with ankylosing spondylitis or in good health (not recorded which).

This chain uses TRBV30 with TRBJ2-7, with D possibly being TRBD1 or TRBD2 (5 bases each). The CDR3 runs 14 residues. Looked up from germline, CDR1 is GTSNPN and CDR2 is SVGIG (reference sequence). Trimming removed 2 bases from V and 5 bases from J, with 16 bases in between. Written as DNA, the CDR3 is TGTGCCTGGAGTAATCAGACGGGGCTTGACGAGCAGTACTTC. Its protein is CAWSNQTGLDEQYF.

This clonotype was picked up many times. This chain joins TRBV21-1 and TRBJ1-1; TRBD1 is the table's D call and was not checked against the DNA. TRBV21-1 is a known pseudogene. The CDR3 spans 18 residues. In DNA form, the CDR3 reads TGTGCCAGCAGCTTCAAGGGCAGGGGATCGAAGCAGAACACTGAAGCTTTCTTT. This translates into CASSFKGRGSKQNTEAFF.

This clonotype was recorded at least ten times. The chain recombines TRBV10-3 with TRBJ2-1, with D perhaps assigned TRBD1 or TRBD2 (5 bases each). Trimming stripped 3 bases from V and 4 bases from J, with 19 bases between. Germline CDR1 is ENHRY and CDR2 is SYGVKD. This CDR3 has 17 residues. The CDR3 sequence is CAISDITRDRSYNEQFF. CDR3 coding DNA: TGTGCCATCAGTGATATTACCCGGGACCGTTCATACAATGAGCAGTTCTTC.

This clonotype was seen repeatedly, ten times or more. The rearrangement links TRBV6-4 to TRBJ2-3; 13 bases line up with TRBD2. The germline V gene has CDR1 MRHNA and CDR2 SNTAGT. The trim removed 9 bases at V and 5 bases at J, leaving 5 bases unmatched. The CDR3 loop spans 14 amino acids. The CDR3 region has the DNA TGTGCCAGTTGGACTAGCGGGAGTCAAGATACGCAGTATTTT. Translation: CASWTSGSQDTQYF.

The rearrangement uses TRBV11-2 and TRBJ1-2, with TRBD1 matching over 7 bases. Per the germline V gene, CDR1 is SGHAT and CDR2 is FQNNGV. Trimming removed 8 bases from V and 0 bases from J; junction bases left unmatched: 12. The CDR3 runs to 16 residues. CDR3 protein: CASAKLQGDANYGYTF. The DNA for the CDR3 is TGTGCCAGCGCCAAACTCCAGGGGGACGCTAACTATGGCTACACCTTC.

This clonotype was picked up a small number of times. This chain connects TRBV2 to TRBJ2-7; D is undetermined. Germline V gene data show CDR1 as SNHLY and CDR2 as FYNNEI. Trimming removed 4 bases from V and 2 bases from J, with 9 bases in between. This CDR3 is 13 amino acids long. CDR3 nucleotide sequence: TGTGCCAGCAGTGTCAGTGCAGCCTACGAGCAGTACTTC. As protein: CASSVSAAYEQYF. The full variable domain, in which reference TRBV2 and TRBJ2-7 provide the parts outside the CDR3, is EPEVTQTPSHQVTQMGQEVILRCVPISNHLYFYWYRQILGQKVEFLVSFYNNEISEKSEIFDDQFSVERPDGSNFTLKIRSTKLEDSAMYFCASSVSAAYEQYFGPGTRLTVT.

The rearrangement uses TRBV18 and TRBJ2-3; 9 bases map to TRBD1. This CDR3 contains 16 residues. V shed 4 bases, J shed 1 base, and the junction held 6 bases outside the gene matches. The germline V gene encodes CDR1 KGHSH and CDR2 LQKENI. The CDR3 spells CASSRNRGQGTDTQYF. The CDR3 bases are TGTGCCAGCTCACGAAACAGGGGGCAGGGCACAGATACGCAGTATTTT.

This clonotype appeared many times. The chain links TRBV7-8 to TRBJ2-3; D unclear. V was cut by 5 bases and J by 9 bases, with 9 bases left in between. Germline CDR1 and CDR2: SGHVS and FQNEAQ. The CDR3 has 11 residues. The CDR3 region has the DNA TGTGCCAGCAGCCTCGGTAACACGCAGTATTTT. This encodes CASSLGNTQYF.

This clonotype was found many times. The rearrangement joins TRBV5-1 to TRBJ1-2, with D unresolved. The V end was cut by 5 bases, the J end by 1 base, with 3 bases between. The CDR3 extends over 11 amino acids. The germline V gene encodes CDR1 SGHRS and CDR2 YFSETQ. The CDR3 here is CASRGNYGYTF. The CDR3 DNA is TGCGCCAGCAGGGGTAACTATGGCTACACCTTC. Together with reference TRBV5-1 and TRBJ1-2, the CDR3 gives the full variable domain: KAGVTQTPRYLIKTRGQQVTLSCSPISGHRSVSWYQQTPGQGLQFLFEYFSETQRNKGNFPGRFSGRQFSNSRSEMNVSTLELGDSALYLCASRGNYGYTFGSGTRLTVV.

This clonotype occurred many times. The chain carries TRBV27 and TRBJ1-2, with D unclear. Germline CDR1 reads MNHEY; CDR2 reads SMNVEV (reference sequence). The CDR3 loop spans 14 amino acids. V shed 6 bases and J shed 2 bases, with 13 bases lying between them. The chain's CDR3 is CASRPVQKNYGYTF. Here the CDR3 DNA reads TGTGCCAGCAGACCAGTGCAGAAGAACTATGGCTACACCTTC.

There are many counts of this clonotype. V is TRBV20-1 and J is TRBJ2-3; 9 bases align to TRBD1. The junction had 13 bases not matched to a gene; V was cut back by 4 bases and J by 2 bases. CDR1 and CDR2 (germline): DFQATT, SNEGSKA (reference sequence). CDR3 length: 17 amino acids. CDR3 in amino acids: CSAISFGDRVFTDTQYF. The CDR3 coding sequence is TGCAGTGCTATAAGTTTCGGGGACAGGGTATTCACAGATACGCAGTATTTT.

In its sample, this clonotype was seen many times. This chain uses TRBV5-1 with TRBJ1-2; D uncertain. CDR3 length: 14 amino acids. V was cut by 0 bases and J by 1 base, with 7 bases left in between. The germline CDR1 and CDR2 sequences are SGHRS and YFSETQ. The CDR3 region is CASSLDELNYGYTF. The CDR3 DNA is TGCGCCAGCAGCTTGGACGAACTTAACTATGGCTACACCTTC.

In its sample, this clonotype was seen many times. J is TRBJ1-2 and V is TRBV5-6, with D possibly matching TRBD1 (5 bases). Germline CDR1 is SGHDT and CDR2 is YYEEEE. The CDR3 has 15 amino acids. Trimming pared 3 bases from V and 0 bases from J, leaving 12 bases between. CDR3 amino acids: CASSSGTVANYGYTF. The CDR3 nucleotides read TGTGCCAGCAGCTCCGGGACCGTTGCTAACTATGGCTACACCTTC.

This clonotype has ten or more counts. This chain connects TRBV25-1 to TRBJ2-5, with 9 bases identical to TRBD1. Germline CDR1 reads MGHDK; CDR2 reads SYGVNS. CDR3 length equals 14 residues. The V gene end was trimmed by 8 bases and the J gene end by 5 bases; junction bases not matched to a gene: 9. CDR3 bases: TGTGCCAGCGGGCCATCTGGGACAGGGGAGACCCAGTACTTC. Encoded protein: CASGPSGTGETQYF.

This clonotype appeared a few times. The V gene is TRBV2, the J gene TRBJ2-5, with TRBD2 identical over 10 bases. Germline V gene data show CDR1 as SNHLY and CDR2 as FYNNEI. J was trimmed by 4 bases and V by 4 bases; bases with no gene match: 6. The CDR3 is made up of 15 amino acids. The chain's CDR3 is CASSVIRTSGETQYF. CDR3 bases: TGTGCCAGCAGTGTCATTAGGACTAGCGGAGAGACCCAGTACTTC.

This clonotype was counted ten times or more. V gene TRBV6-1 combines with J gene TRBJ2-3; 10 bases are a match to TRBD1. The CDR3 has 18 residues. V lost 7 bases, J lost 2 bases, and 15 bases stayed unmatched. CDR1 and CDR2 (germline): MNHNS, SASEGT. In DNA, the CDR3 is TGTGCCAGCAATCCGGTGCGTACCGGGACAGGGGCCACAGATACGCAGTATTTT. Its translation: CASNPVRTGTGATDTQYF.

This clonotype was seen just once. The V call is TRBV5-1, the J call TRBJ2-5; possibly TRBD2 for D (6 bases). Germline CDR1 is SGHRS and CDR2 is YFSETQ. This CDR3 contains 14 residues. Deletions cut 1 base from V and 4 bases from J, with 11 bases between. The DNA of the CDR3 is TGCGCCAGCAGCTTGAAACTAGCCCCAGAGACCCAGTACTTC. It yields the protein CASSLKLAPETQYF.

This clonotype appeared many times. The chain uses TRBV7-9 and TRBJ2-7; D possibly corresponds to TRBD2 (6 bases). This CDR3 is 13 amino acids long. The germline V gene has CDR1 SEHNR and CDR2 FQNEAQ (reference sequence). The V end was cut by 5 bases, the J end by 2 bases, with 10 bases between. CDR3 sequence (DNA): TGTGCCAGCAGCCGAGGGACTCCCTACGAGCAGTACTTC. It translates to CASSRGTPYEQYF.

This clonotype was counted at least ten times. This chain connects TRBV15 to TRBJ1-2, with TRBD1 matching 10 bases. The J segment lost 6 bases and the V segment lost 0 bases, leaving 1 base of the junction unmatched. This CDR3 spans 14 amino acids. Per the germline V gene, CDR1 is LNHNV and CDR2 is YYDKDF (reference sequence). The CDR3 DNA reads TGTGCCACCAGCAGAGAAGGACAGGGGGATGGCTACACCTTC. It specifies CATSREGQGDGYTF.

The chain is built from TRBV5-4 and TRBJ2-7, with TRBD2 as a possible D gene (5 bases). V lost 4 bases and J 2 bases, leaving 13 bases between the germline ends. Germline assignment: CDR1 SGHNT and CDR2 YYREEE (reference sequence). The CDR3 is 14 residues long. CDR3 nucleotide sequence: TGTGCCAGCAGCCGTTCGAGCGGAACCTACGAGCAGTACTTC. Translated: CASSRSSGTYEQYF.

This clonotype was counted only a few times. The CDR3 is CASHPGELFF. The CDR3 DNA reads TGTGCCAGCCACCCCGGGGAGCTGTTTTTT. The chain employs TRBV14 and TRBJ2-2, with D unresolved. The length of the CDR3 is 10 residues. Trimming took 8 bases from V and 6 from J, leaving 4 bases between them. Germline V gives CDR1 SGHDN, CDR2 FVKESK.

This chain connects TRBV18 to TRBJ2-6; D gene unclear. Germline V CDR1 and CDR2: KGHSH, LQKENI. There are 13 residues in the CDR3. V was shortened by 6 bases and J by 2 bases, with 5 bases between the two germline ends. The CDR3 DNA follows: TGTGCCAGCTCTTCTACTGGGGCCAACGTCCTGACTTTC. The encoded protein is CASSSTGANVLTF. Combining the CDR3 with reference TRBV18 and TRBJ2-6 gives the whole variable domain NAGVMQNPRHLVRRRGQEARLRCSPMKGHSHVYWYRQLPEEGLKFMVYLQKENIIDESGMPKERFSAEFPKEGPSILRIQQVVRGDSAAYFCASSSTGANVLTFGAGSRLTVL.

The J gene is TRBJ2-1, the V gene TRBV19; a possible D gene is TRBD2 (6 bases). Trimming stripped 7 bases from V and 2 bases from J, with 15 bases between. The V gene's germline CDR1 is LNHDA and CDR2 SQIVND (reference sequence). The CDR3 has 15 amino acids. The CDR3 DNA reads TGTGCCAGTAAGAAAGGAGGGGTAACCTACAATGAGCAGTTCTTC. Its protein is CASKKGGVTYNEQFF.

This clonotype appeared many times. The chain joins TRBV9 to TRBJ2-2; 8 bases match TRBD2. The V gene end was trimmed by 4 bases and the J gene end by 8 bases; junction bases not matched to a gene: 10. Germline V gives CDR1 SGDLS, CDR2 YYNGEE. The CDR3 is made up of 15 amino acids. The CDR3 DNA follows: TGTGCCAGCAGCCCCACTCCGGGGGGGTTTGGGGAGCTGTTTTTT. Amino acids: CASSPTPGGFGELFF.

This clonotype has ten or more counts. V gene TRBV29-1 combines with J gene TRBJ1-5; 10 nucleotides match TRBD1. CDR1 is SQVTM and CDR2 is ANQGSEA in the germline V gene. The CDR3 sequence is 14 residues long. V was pared by 6 bases and J by 1 base, with 3 bases of the junction left unmatched. CDR3 amino acids: CSVSGQGSNQPQHF. DNA for the CDR3: TGCAGCGTCTCGGGACAGGGGAGCAATCAGCCCCAGCATTTT.